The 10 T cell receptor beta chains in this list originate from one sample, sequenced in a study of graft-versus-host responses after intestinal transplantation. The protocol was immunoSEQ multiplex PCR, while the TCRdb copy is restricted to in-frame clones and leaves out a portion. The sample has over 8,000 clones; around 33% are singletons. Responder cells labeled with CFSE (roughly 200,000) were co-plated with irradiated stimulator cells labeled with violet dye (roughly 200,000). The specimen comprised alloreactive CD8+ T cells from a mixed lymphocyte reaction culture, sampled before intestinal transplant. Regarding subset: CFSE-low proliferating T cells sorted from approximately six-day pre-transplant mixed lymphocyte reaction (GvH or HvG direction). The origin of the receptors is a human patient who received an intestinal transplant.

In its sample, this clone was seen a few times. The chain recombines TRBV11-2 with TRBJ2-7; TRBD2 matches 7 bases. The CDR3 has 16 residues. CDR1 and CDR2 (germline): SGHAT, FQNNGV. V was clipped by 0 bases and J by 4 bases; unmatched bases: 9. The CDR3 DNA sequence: TGTGCCAGCAGCTTAGAGGCAGGACTAGAGGCGTACGAGCAGTACTTC. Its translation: CASSLEAGLEAYEQYF.

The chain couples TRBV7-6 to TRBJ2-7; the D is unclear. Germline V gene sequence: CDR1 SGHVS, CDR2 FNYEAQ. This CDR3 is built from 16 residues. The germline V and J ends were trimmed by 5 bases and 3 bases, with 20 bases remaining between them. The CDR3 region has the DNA TGTGCCAGCAGCCCTACATCATCTAGGCCGCTCTACGAGCAGTACTTC. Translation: CASSPTSSRPLYEQYF.

CDR3 sequence: CASSSGRQESEAFF. The CDR3 DNA reads as TGTGCCAGCAGCTCGGGGAGGCAGGAGAGTGAAGCTTTCTTT. The gene calls are TRBV6-1 and TRBJ1-1; D is ambiguous. Germline values: CDR1 MNHNS, CDR2 SASEGT. The CDR3 extends over 14 amino acids. Trimming left V 6 bases short and J 7 bases short, with 18 bases between.

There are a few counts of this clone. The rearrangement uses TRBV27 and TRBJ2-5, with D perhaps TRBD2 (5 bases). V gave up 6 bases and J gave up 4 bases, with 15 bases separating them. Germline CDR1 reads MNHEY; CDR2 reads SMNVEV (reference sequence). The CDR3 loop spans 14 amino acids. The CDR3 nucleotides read TGTGCCAGCAGCCCCGGGCCCCGGGGAGAGACCCAGTACTTC. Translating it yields CASSPGPRGETQYF.

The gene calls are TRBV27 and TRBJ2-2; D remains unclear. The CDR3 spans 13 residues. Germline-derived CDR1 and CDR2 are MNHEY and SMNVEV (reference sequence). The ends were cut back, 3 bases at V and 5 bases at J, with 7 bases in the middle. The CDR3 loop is CASSFGQTGELFF. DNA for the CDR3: TGTGCCAGCAGTTTTGGGCAGACCGGGGAGCTGTTTTTT.

The DNA for the CDR3 is TGTGCCAGCAGTTTTAGGGGGTTGGGTGAGCAGTTCTTC. Its protein is CASSFRGLGEQFF. This chain joins TRBV27 and TRBJ2-1; a possible D gene is TRBD1 (6 bases). The CDR3 length is 13 residues. V lost 3 bases and J lost 9, with 12 bases in between. Germline V lookup: CDR1 MNHEY, CDR2 SMNVEV (reference sequence).

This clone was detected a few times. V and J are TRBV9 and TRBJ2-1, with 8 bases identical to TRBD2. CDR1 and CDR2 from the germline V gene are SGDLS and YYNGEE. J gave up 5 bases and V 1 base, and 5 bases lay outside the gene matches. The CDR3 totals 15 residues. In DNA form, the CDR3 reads TGTGCCAGCAGCGTATGGACGGGACTAGACAATGAGCAGTTCTTC. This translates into CASSVWTGLDNEQFF.

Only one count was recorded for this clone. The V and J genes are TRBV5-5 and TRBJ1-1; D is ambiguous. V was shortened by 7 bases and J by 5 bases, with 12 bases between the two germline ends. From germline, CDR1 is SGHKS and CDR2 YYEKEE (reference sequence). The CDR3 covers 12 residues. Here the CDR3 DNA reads TGTGCCAGCGGTTCGGGTGGGACTGAAGCTTTCTTT. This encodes CASGSGGTEAFF.

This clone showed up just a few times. For the CDR3, the DNA is TGTGCCAGCAGCAAAGGGAAGGAGACTAGCAGATACAATGAGCAGTTCTTC. It translates to CASSKGKETSRYNEQFF. The J gene is TRBJ2-1, the V gene TRBV21-1; the table gives TRBD2 as D, unverified against the DNA. TRBV21-1 is tagged as a pseudogene. The length of the CDR3 is 17 residues.

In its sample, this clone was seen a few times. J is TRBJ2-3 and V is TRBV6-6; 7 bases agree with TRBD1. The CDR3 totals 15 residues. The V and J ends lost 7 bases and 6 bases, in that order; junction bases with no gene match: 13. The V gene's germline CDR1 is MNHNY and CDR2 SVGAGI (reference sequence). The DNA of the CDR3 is TGTGCCAGCACCCCAGGGGGAGTGATAGTTGATACGCAGTATTTT. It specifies CASTPGGVIVDTQYF.